The source of this TCR beta chain is a study of blood T cell repertoires in COVID-19. At the level of the study: Whether acute or convalescent, the COVID-19 samples came from the United States, Italy and Spain. T cells, B-cell-depleted T cells, or PBMCs supplied cDNA or gDNA.

V was shortened by 2 bases and J by 4 bases, with 8 bases between the two germline ends. The CDR3 length is 13 residues. Only in-frame clones appear in the TCRdb table, and some are missing; sequencing was by immunoSEQ multiplex PCR. This table holds fewer than 250,000 clones, 82% found once. Sequenced: peripheral blood. This sequence joins TRBV12-3 or TRBV12-4 and TRBJ1-2, with D possibly TRBD1 on 5 matching bases. This sequence was found in a woman in her 70s with acute or convalescent COVID-19. The CDR3 DNA reads as TGTGCCAGCAGTTTACGACAGCGCTATGGCTACACCTTC. This translates into CASSLRQRYGYTF.